The rows below give T cell receptor beta chains drawn from one sample of a study of blood T cell repertoires in COVID-19. TCRdb's table, derived via immunoSEQ multiplex PCR, lists solely in-frame clones and lacks some. The table includes tens of thousands of clones, about 83% detected once. The source material was peripheral blood. All receptors derive from a woman aged 55-75 years with COVID-19, enrolled during active disease. CDR3s include the opening cysteine and the closing phenylalanine or tryptophan. D genes are given only for firm matches. Expanded clones are given a class, and other clones once, few, many or no size at all.

>.|TRBJ2-5|medium-sized|TRBV11-3
CASTPLGDGQETQYF
TGTGCCAGCACCCCTCTCGGAGACGGGCAAGAGACCCAGTACTTC
>.|TRBJ1-1|.|TRBV11-2
CASSYMAEAFF
TGTGCCAGCAGCTACATGGCAGAAGCTTTCTTT
>.|TRBJ2-7|once|TRBV29-1
CSVMTGPYEQYF
TGCAGCGTTATGACAGGACCCTACGAGCAGTACTTC
>TRBD1|TRBJ1-5|.|TRBV30
CAWQRTGGSNQPQHF
TGTGCCTGGCAAAGGACAGGGGGAAGCAATCAGCCCCAGCATTTT
>TRBD1|TRBJ2-2|.|TRBV9
CASSPRTGGITGELFF
TGTGCCAGCAGCCCCCGGACAGGGGGGATCACCGGGGAGCTGTTTTTT
>TRBD1|TRBJ1-1|.|TRBV23-1
CASSHTDRDPEAFF
TGCGCCAGCAGTCACACGGACAGGGACCCTGAAGCTTTCTTT
>.|TRBJ2-5|.|TRBV28
CASFSRYQGLETQYF
TGTGCCAGTTTTAGTCGTTATCAGGGACTCGAGACCCAGTACTTC
>TRBD2|TRBJ2-1|once|TRBV7-9
CASSLGVLAGDEYNEQFF
TGTGCCAGCAGCTTAGGGGTGCTAGCGGGAGATGAATACAATGAGCAGTTCTTC
>TRBD2|TRBJ2-3|.|TRBV3-1/TRBV3-2
CASSQHTSADTQYF
TGTGCCAGCAGCCAACATACTAGCGCAGATACGCAGTATTTT
>.|TRBJ1-1|.|TRBV28
CASSLWFGENTEAFF
TGTGCCAGCAGTTTATGGTTCGGGGAAAACACTGAAGCTTTCTTT
>.|TRBJ1-2|.|TRBV28
CASSFFSRQDYGYTF
TGTGCCAGCAGTTTTTTTAGTCGACAAGACTATGGCTACACCTTC
>.|TRBJ1-2|.|TRBV28
CASSPRGTSFYGYTF
TGTGCCAGCAGTCCACGCGGGACCTCCTTCTATGGCTACACCTTC
>.|TRBJ1-1|.|TRBV19
CASSINLMNTEAFF
TGTGCCAGTAGTATAAATCTTATGAACACTGAAGCTTTCTTT
>TRBD1|TRBJ1-4|once|TRBV7-9
CASSSRGRVEKLFF
TGTGCCAGCAGTTCGAGGGGGCGAGTGGAAAAACTGTTTTTT